This is a list of T cell receptor beta chains from one sample in a study of graft-versus-host responses after intestinal transplantation. Their antigen targets remain unknown. Assay used: immunoSEQ multiplex PCR; TCRdb lists only in-frame clones, some missing. The sample consists of about 35,000 clones, 93% of them appearing once. The specimen was unstimulated CD8+ T cells sorted from spleen or lymph node cells, collected before transplant. Receptors originate from a human donor who was the organ donor for an intestinal transplant. Each CDR3 is given with its conserved first and last residue. The D gene is left open where the match is weak. Clone size is not always given. Where it is, it says once, few, many or a class for expanded clones.

CDR3 DNA: TGTGCCAGCAGCTTGGATCACGAGCAGTACTTC; CDR3 protein: CASSLDHEQYF; D gene: NA; V gene: TRBV5-4; J gene: TRBJ2-7; clone size: NA
CDR3 DNA: TGTGCCAGCAGTGAATATCTGGGGAACTATGGCTACACCTTC; CDR3 protein: CASSEYLGNYGYTF; D gene: NA; V gene: TRBV25-1; J gene: TRBJ1-2; clone size: NA
CDR3 DNA: TGTGCCAGCAGCTTTTCGGGGAATGAGCAGTTCTTC; CDR3 protein: CASSFSGNEQFF; D gene: NA; V gene: TRBV5-5; J gene: TRBJ2-1; clone size: NA
CDR3 DNA: TGTGCCAGCAGCTTAGACCCCCAGGGGTTTAATCAGCCCCAGCATTTT; CDR3 protein: CASSLDPQGFNQPQHF; D gene: NA; V gene: TRBV7-8; J gene: TRBJ1-5; clone size: NA
CDR3 DNA: TGTGCCAGCAGGAGGCAGAACACTGAAGCTTTCTTT; CDR3 protein: CASRRQNTEAFF; D gene: NA; V gene: TRBV7-2; J gene: TRBJ1-1; clone size: NA
CDR3 DNA: TGTGCCAGTAGTACAGGGGTTGGGGCCAACGTCCTGACTTTC; CDR3 protein: CASSTGVGANVLTF; D gene: NA; V gene: TRBV19; J gene: TRBJ2-6; clone size: NA
CDR3 DNA: TGTGCCAGCAGCTCCGGACAGCAAGAGACCCAGTACTTC; CDR3 protein: CASSSGQQETQYF; D gene: NA; V gene: TRBV7-9; J gene: TRBJ2-5; clone size: NA
CDR3 DNA: TGCGCCAGCGTGACCGAGTACGAGCAGTACTTC; CDR3 protein: CASVTEYEQYF; D gene: NA; V gene: TRBV23-1; J gene: TRBJ2-7; clone size: NA
CDR3 DNA: TGCGCCAGCACAAACAGGGGAGGACCCACCGGGGAGCTGTTTTTT; CDR3 protein: CASTNRGGPTGELFF; D gene: NA; V gene: TRBV4-1; J gene: TRBJ2-2; clone size: NA
CDR3 DNA: TGCGCCAGCAGCTTAGTTCCCCTCTCGGGAGGGAATAATGAGCAGTTCTTC; CDR3 protein: CASSLVPLSGGNNEQFF; D gene: TRBD2; V gene: TRBV5-1; J gene: TRBJ2-1; clone size: NA
CDR3 DNA: TGCGCCAGCAGCCAAGCGGTAGCGGGAGACGAGCAGTACTTC; CDR3 protein: CASSQAVAGDEQYF; D gene: TRBD2; V gene: TRBV4-3; J gene: TRBJ2-7; clone size: NA
CDR3 DNA: TGTGCCTGGAGTGTGGGTTCCGGGGAGCTGTTTTTT; CDR3 protein: CAWSVGSGELFF; D gene: NA; V gene: TRBV30; J gene: TRBJ2-2; clone size: NA
CDR3 DNA: TGTGCCAGCAGTTGGCTGCGGACCTCCTACGAGCAGTACTTC; CDR3 protein: CASSWLRTSYEQYF; D gene: NA; V gene: TRBV6-6; J gene: TRBJ2-7; clone size: NA
CDR3 DNA: TGCGCCAGCAGCCCCTTGACAGCCTCCTATAATTCACCCCTCCACTTT; CDR3 protein: CASSPLTASYNSPLHF; D gene: NA; V gene: TRBV4-1; J gene: TRBJ1-6; clone size: NA
CDR3 DNA: TGCGCCAGCAGCCAGGAACTTACAGGGGCCGCTTACGAGCAGTACTTC; CDR3 protein: CASSQELTGAAYEQYF; D gene: TRBD1; V gene: TRBV4-1; J gene: TRBJ2-7; clone size: NA
CDR3 DNA: TGTGCCAGCAGGGGCCTGGGGGAAAGGGTCAGGGGAGAGACCCAGTACTTC; CDR3 protein: CASRGLGERVRGETQYF; D gene: NA; V gene: TRBV25-1; J gene: TRBJ2-5; clone size: NA
CDR3 DNA: TGTGCCAGCAGCCAAGATTACAAGGGAGAGCAGTACTTC; CDR3 protein: CASSQDYKGEQYF; D gene: NA; V gene: TRBV4-2; J gene: TRBJ2-7; clone size: NA
CDR3 DNA: TGTGCCAGCAGCTTGAATGAAAAACTGTTTTTT; CDR3 protein: CASSLNEKLFF; D gene: NA; V gene: TRBV12-1; J gene: TRBJ1-4; clone size: NA
CDR3 DNA: TGTGCCAGCAGCGATCTTACCGGGGTTAATTCACCCCTCCACTTT; CDR3 protein: CASSDLTGVNSPLHF; D gene: NA; V gene: TRBV28; J gene: TRBJ1-6; clone size: once
CDR3 DNA: TGTGCCAGCAGCGCCCCACTAGCGCCCCATGAGCAGTTCTTC; CDR3 protein: CASSAPLAPHEQFF; D gene: TRBD2; V gene: TRBV9; J gene: TRBJ2-1; clone size: NA
CDR3 DNA: TGTGCCAGCAGCCAAGATGTAGCTAGCTACGAGCAGTACTTC; CDR3 protein: CASSQDVASYEQYF; D gene: NA; V gene: TRBV4-2; J gene: TRBJ2-7; clone size: NA
CDR3 DNA: TGTGCCAGCAGTGAAAGAAAGACCCAGTACTTC; CDR3 protein: CASSERKTQYF; D gene: NA; V gene: TRBV25-1; J gene: TRBJ2-5; clone size: NA
CDR3 DNA: TGTGCCAGCAGTGCCAACCTCTTCACAGATACGCAGTATTTT; CDR3 protein: CASSANLFTDTQYF; D gene: NA; V gene: TRBV6-5; J gene: TRBJ2-3; clone size: NA
CDR3 DNA: TGCGCCAGCACCATACTAGGCAGAGGCACAGATACGCAGTATTTT; CDR3 protein: CASTILGRGTDTQYF; D gene: NA; V gene: TRBV4-1; J gene: TRBJ2-3; clone size: NA
CDR3 DNA: TGTGCCAGCAGCTTAGGAGGGCTGGCGAACACTGAAGCTTTCTTT; CDR3 protein: CASSLGGLANTEAFF; D gene: NA; V gene: TRBV7-9; J gene: TRBJ1-1; clone size: NA
CDR3 DNA: TGTGCCAGCAGTCCTAGAACGACAGCCCAGAAACCCCCCTACATTTCTTCCTACGAGCAGTACTTC; CDR3 protein: CASSPRTTAQKPPYISSYEQYF; D gene: NA; V gene: TRBV28; J gene: TRBJ2-7; clone size: NA
CDR3 DNA: TGTGCCAGCAGTGAACATGCGGGCCCACATCAGTTCTTC; CDR3 protein: CASSEHAGPHQFF; D gene: NA; V gene: TRBV6-1; J gene: TRBJ2-1; clone size: NA
CDR3 DNA: TGTGCCAGCACTATTAGCGGGGGCTGGGTAGATACGCAGTATTTT; CDR3 protein: CASTISGGWVDTQYF; D gene: TRBD2; V gene: TRBV27; J gene: TRBJ2-3; clone size: NA
CDR3 DNA: TGCGCCAGCAGCCAAGGGTGGACACCCTATGGCTACACCTTC; CDR3 protein: CASSQGWTPYGYTF; D gene: NA; V gene: TRBV4-1; J gene: TRBJ1-2; clone size: NA
CDR3 DNA: TGTGCCAGCAGTACGTGGGGGGCTGCCCGTGAAGCTTTCTTT; CDR3 protein: CASSTWGAAREAFF; D gene: NA; V gene: TRBV27; J gene: TRBJ1-1; clone size: NA
CDR3 DNA: TGTGCCAGCAGTGATGGCCTTAAGGATGAGCAGTTCTTC; CDR3 protein: CASSDGLKDEQFF; D gene: NA; V gene: TRBV2; J gene: TRBJ2-1; clone size: NA
CDR3 DNA: TGTGCCATCAGTGACCAAGGACAGTGGCTGTACTTC; CDR3 protein: CAISDQGQWLYF; D gene: NA; V gene: TRBV10-3; J gene: TRBJ2-7; clone size: once
CDR3 DNA: TGTGCCAGCAGCTCAGGCGGGAGGTACGAGCAGTACTTC; CDR3 protein: CASSSGGRYEQYF; D gene: TRBD2; V gene: TRBV27; J gene: TRBJ2-7; clone size: NA
CDR3 DNA: TGTGCCAGCAGTTTAGCCCTACAGGGGAGCGAGCAGTACTTC; CDR3 protein: CASSLALQGSEQYF; D gene: TRBD1; V gene: TRBV27; J gene: TRBJ2-7; clone size: NA
CDR3 DNA: TGTGCCAGCAGTTTTCATACAGGGGGCAGCTATAGCAATCAGCCCCAGCATTTT; CDR3 protein: CASSFHTGGSYSNQPQHF; D gene: TRBD1; V gene: TRBV28; J gene: TRBJ1-5; clone size: NA
CDR3 DNA: TGTGCCAGCAGCACTGGGACTAGCGGGAATAACGAGCAGTACTTC; CDR3 protein: CASSTGTSGNNEQYF; D gene: TRBD2; V gene: TRBV9; J gene: TRBJ2-7; clone size: NA
CDR3 DNA: TGTGCCAGCAGCTTAAATCAACGCCTGGGGCCCGGGGAGCTGTTTTTT; CDR3 protein: CASSLNQRLGPGELFF; D gene: NA; V gene: TRBV7-3; J gene: TRBJ2-2; clone size: few
CDR3 DNA: TGTGCCAGCAGCTTAGCCCTAGCGGGATGGAGGGAGACCCAGTACTTC; CDR3 protein: CASSLALAGWRETQYF; D gene: TRBD2; V gene: TRBV7-2; J gene: TRBJ2-5; clone size: NA
CDR3 DNA: TGTGCCAGCAGTTTATCGGGCGGCGCGGGGGGCTACACCTTC; CDR3 protein: CASSLSGGAGGYTF; D gene: NA; V gene: TRBV27; J gene: TRBJ1-2; clone size: NA
CDR3 DNA: TGTGCCAGTAGTATAGGCGCCTTGCGGCCCCAGCATTTT; CDR3 protein: CASSIGALRPQHF; D gene: NA; V gene: TRBV19; J gene: TRBJ1-5; clone size: NA
CDR3 DNA: TGCAGCGCTGGCAGCGGGGTGGGGGCGGATACGCAGTATTTT; CDR3 protein: CSAGSGVGADTQYF; D gene: NA; V gene: TRBV29-1; J gene: TRBJ2-3; clone size: NA
CDR3 DNA: TGTGCCAGCATCCTTAGCGGGACTGGGGCCAACGTCCTGACTTTC; CDR3 protein: CASILSGTGANVLTF; D gene: TRBD2; V gene: TRBV5-5; J gene: TRBJ2-6; clone size: NA
CDR3 DNA: TGTGCCAGCAGTTTATTGTTCCAGGGTGGGGCCGGGGAGCTGTTTTTT; CDR3 protein: CASSLLFQGGAGELFF; D gene: NA; V gene: TRBV27; J gene: TRBJ2-2; clone size: NA
CDR3 DNA: TGCAGCGTTGAACAGGGGTCCATGGAGCAGTACTTC; CDR3 protein: CSVEQGSMEQYF; D gene: NA; V gene: TRBV29-1; J gene: TRBJ2-7; clone size: NA
CDR3 DNA: TGTGCCAGCAGCTTCGGACAGGACCAAGAGACCCAGTACTTC; CDR3 protein: CASSFGQDQETQYF; D gene: TRBD1; V gene: TRBV5-4; J gene: TRBJ2-5; clone size: NA